This TCR beta chain was observed in a study of cytomegalovirus exposure and HLA in healthy donors. The count of this clone is one. Trimming took 2 bases from V and 6 from J, leaving 6 bases between them. CDR1 SGHTS and CDR2 YDEGEE come from the germline V gene. CDR3 length: 12 residues. Primers for the PCR totalled 60 Vbeta and 13 Jbeta. Repertoires were generated with immunoSEQ multiplex PCR, while TCRdb's copy carries only in-frame clones and drops some. The table has about 160,000 clones, approximately 67% seen once. The sequence derives from a woman aged 18-30 years in good health and CMV-seropositive. J is TRBJ2-1 and V is TRBV5-8, with TRBD1 as a possible D gene (5 bases). Specimen: PBMCs. The CDR3 protein is CASSLTGNEQFF. The CDR3 coding sequence is TGTGCCAGCAGCTTAACAGGCAATGAGCAGTTCTTC.